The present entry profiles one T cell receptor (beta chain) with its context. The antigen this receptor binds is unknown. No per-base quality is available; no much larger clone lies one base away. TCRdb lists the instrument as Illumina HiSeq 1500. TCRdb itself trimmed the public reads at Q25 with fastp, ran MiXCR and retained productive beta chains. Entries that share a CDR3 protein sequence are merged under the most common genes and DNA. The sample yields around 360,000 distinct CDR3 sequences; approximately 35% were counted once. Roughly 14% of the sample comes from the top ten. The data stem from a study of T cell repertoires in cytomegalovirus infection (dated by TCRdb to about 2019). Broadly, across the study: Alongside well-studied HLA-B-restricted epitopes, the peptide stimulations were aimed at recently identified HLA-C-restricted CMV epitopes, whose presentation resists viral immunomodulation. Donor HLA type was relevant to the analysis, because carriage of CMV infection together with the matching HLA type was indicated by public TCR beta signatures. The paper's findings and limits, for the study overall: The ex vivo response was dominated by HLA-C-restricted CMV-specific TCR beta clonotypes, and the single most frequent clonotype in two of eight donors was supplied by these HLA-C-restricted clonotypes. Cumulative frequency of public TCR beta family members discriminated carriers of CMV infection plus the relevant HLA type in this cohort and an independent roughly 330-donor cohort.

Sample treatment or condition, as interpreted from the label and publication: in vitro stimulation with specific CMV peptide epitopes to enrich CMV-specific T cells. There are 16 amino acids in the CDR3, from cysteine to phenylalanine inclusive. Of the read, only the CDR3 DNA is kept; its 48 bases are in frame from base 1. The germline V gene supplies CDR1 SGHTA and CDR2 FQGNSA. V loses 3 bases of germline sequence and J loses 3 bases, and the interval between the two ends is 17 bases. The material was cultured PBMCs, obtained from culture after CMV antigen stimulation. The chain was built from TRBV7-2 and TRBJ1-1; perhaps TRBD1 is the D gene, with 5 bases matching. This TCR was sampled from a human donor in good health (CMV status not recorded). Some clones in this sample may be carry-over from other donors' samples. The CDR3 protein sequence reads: CASSFPQGGRDTEAFF. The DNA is TGTGCCAGCAGCTTCCCCCAGGGAGGGAGGGACACTGAAGCTTTCTTT.